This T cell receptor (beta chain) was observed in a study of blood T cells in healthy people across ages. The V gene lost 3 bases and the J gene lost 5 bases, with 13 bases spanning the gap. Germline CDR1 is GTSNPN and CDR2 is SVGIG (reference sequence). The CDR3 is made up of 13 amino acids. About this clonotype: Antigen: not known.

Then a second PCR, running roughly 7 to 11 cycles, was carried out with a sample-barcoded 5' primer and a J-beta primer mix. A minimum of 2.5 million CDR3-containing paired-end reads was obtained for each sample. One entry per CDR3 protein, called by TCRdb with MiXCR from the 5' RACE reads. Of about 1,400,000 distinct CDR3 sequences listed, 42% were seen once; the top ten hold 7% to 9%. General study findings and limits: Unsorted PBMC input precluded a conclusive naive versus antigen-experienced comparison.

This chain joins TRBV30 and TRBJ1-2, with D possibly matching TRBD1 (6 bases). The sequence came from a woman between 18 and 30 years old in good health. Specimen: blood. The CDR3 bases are TGTGCCTGGAGCCCGGGACACACTTATGGCTACACCTTC. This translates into CAWSPGHTYGYTF.